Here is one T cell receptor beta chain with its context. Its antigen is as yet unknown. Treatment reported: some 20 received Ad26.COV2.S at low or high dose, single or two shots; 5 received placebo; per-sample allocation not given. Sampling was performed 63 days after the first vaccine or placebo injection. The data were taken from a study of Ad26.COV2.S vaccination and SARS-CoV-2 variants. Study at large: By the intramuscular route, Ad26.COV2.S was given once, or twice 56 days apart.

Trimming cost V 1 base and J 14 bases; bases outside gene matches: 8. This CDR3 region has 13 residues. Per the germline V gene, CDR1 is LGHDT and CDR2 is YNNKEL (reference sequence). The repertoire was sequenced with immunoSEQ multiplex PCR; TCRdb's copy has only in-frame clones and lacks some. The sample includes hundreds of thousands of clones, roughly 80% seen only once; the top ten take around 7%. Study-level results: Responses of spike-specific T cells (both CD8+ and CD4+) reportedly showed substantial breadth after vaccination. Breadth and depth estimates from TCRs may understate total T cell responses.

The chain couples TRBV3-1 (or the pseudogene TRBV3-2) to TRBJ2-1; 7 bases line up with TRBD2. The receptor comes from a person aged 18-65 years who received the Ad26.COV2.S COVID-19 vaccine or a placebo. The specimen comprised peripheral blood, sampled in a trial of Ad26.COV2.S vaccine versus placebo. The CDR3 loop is CASSQGAGEAKFF. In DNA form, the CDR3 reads TGTGCCAGCAGCCAAGGTGCGGGGGAGGCTAAGTTCTTC.